This TCR beta chain derives from a study of T-cell reconstitution after alpha-beta-depleted transplantation in children. In this sample, this clonotype turned up many times. The target antigen is unknown. Germline CDR1 SGHVS, CDR2 FNYEAQ. V was shortened by 8 bases and J by 0 bases, with 13 bases between the two germline ends. The CDR3 has 15 residues. General study points: In some patients, recipient T cells and intrathymic progenitors surviving conditioning explained high day-60 diversity. T-cell numbers and diversity, one year after transplant, stemmed largely from T cells that were newly produced. About two months after transplant, alpha-beta T cells reportedly came from several hundred expanded graft clones.

Using unique molecular identifiers, the investigators prepared the TCRbeta library. TCRdb itself ran the PCR reads through MiXCR, one entry per CDR3 protein. Of about 440,000 distinct CDR3 sequences listed, around two fifths are singletons. This chain joins TRBV7-6 and TRBJ2-2; the D call may be TRBD1 or TRBD2 (6 bases each). The sample consisted of PBMCs, taken before TCRalphabeta/CD19-depleted stem cell transplant. The TCR was taken from a girl aged 2 to 9 with aplastic anemia, due to receive a stem cell transplant. This chain's CDR3 is CASGPGASNTGELFF. CDR3 coding DNA: TGTGCCAGCGGCCCGGGGGCCTCGAACACCGGGGAGCTGTTTTTT.